The entry below describes one TCR beta chain. Relapsing-remitting disease, either stable or active, was present in the multiple sclerosis controls, who were treatment-naive patients. Negative isolation was used for CD8+ and CD4+ T cells, and FACS enrichment was applied to TEMRA cells. With 5 bases removed from V and 8 bases from J, the gap between germline ends came to 12 bases. From germline, CDR1 is SEHNR and CDR2 FQNEAQ (reference sequence). The CDR3 is 12 residues long. These data belong to a study of CD8 T cells in Susac syndrome. RNA totalling roughly 0.45 to 1 ug underwent reverse transcription with random hexamers. TCR beta CDR3 was amplified by immunoSEQ covering 54 Vbeta and 13 Jbeta. In TCRdb, the immunoSEQ multiplex PCR reads were re-called with MiXCR into one record per CDR3 protein. The table lists about 180,000 distinct CDR3 sequences, 95% of them singletons.

The V call is TRBV7-9, the J call TRBJ1-1, with TRBD1 as a possible D gene (5 bases). The sequence came from a human donor with multiple sclerosis. Sequenced input: CD8+ T cells from PBMCs. The CDR3 sequence is CASSPWDPEAFF. DNA of the CDR3: TGTGCCAGCAGCCCCTGGGACCCAGAAGCTTTCTTT.